These 23 T cell receptor beta chains came from one sample sequenced in a study of beta chain features in type 1 diabetes. No antigen has been identified for these receptors. TCRB transcripts that were expressed got sequenced, as all of the isolated RNA had been reverse transcribed. Clones were sequenced by immunoSEQ multiplex PCR, and TCRdb holds only the in-frame ones, with some missing. The sample yields hundreds of thousands of clones, 11% to 15% seen once. Overall study findings and caveats: All four CD4+ subsets from Type 1 diabetes patients carried moderately but significantly shorter TCRB CDR3s.

Sequencing input: naive CD4+ T cells from blood. These receptors were taken from a man between 18 and 35 years old with type 1 diabetes.

This clone was observed a handful of times. The gene calls are TRBV30 and TRBJ2-4; D remains unclear. The V gene lost 0 bases and the J gene lost 13 bases, with 10 bases spanning the gap. The CDR3 loop spans 11 amino acids. Germline V gives CDR1 GTSNPN, CDR2 SVGIG (reference sequence). Here the CDR3 DNA reads TGTGCCTGGAGTGTACTCGGACGGCAGTACTTC. Translated: CAWSVLGRQYF. Based on the CDR3 plus reference TRBV30 and TRBJ2-4, the full variable domain is SQTIHQWPATLVQPVGSPLSLECTVEGTSNPNLYWYRQAAGRGLQLLFYSVGIGQISSEVPQNLSASRPQDRQFILSSKKLLLSDSGFYLCAWSVLGRQYFGAGTRLSVL.

The chain links TRBV4-2 to TRBJ2-1; tentatively, D is TRBD1 or TRBD2 (5 bases each). Trimming shortened V by 1 base and J by 5 bases, and 12 bases separated the two germline ends. The CDR3 runs 15 residues. Per the germline V gene, CDR1 is LGHNA and CDR2 is YNFKEQ. The CDR3 coding sequence is TGTGCCAGCAGCCAAGGCCCCGGGGACCACAATGAGCAGTTCTTC. It codes for CASSQGPGDHNEQFF.

The chain links TRBV19 to TRBJ2-1; D uncertain. The CDR3 consists of 14 residues. Deletions cut 1 base from V and 7 bases from J, with 11 bases between. Germline-derived CDR1 and CDR2 are LNHDA and SQIVND (reference sequence). The CDR3 bases are TGTGCCAGTAGTATAGGCAGTTCCGGGAATGAGCAGTTCTTC. It yields the protein CASSIGSSGNEQFF.

This clone was observed a few times. The rearrangement joins TRBV30 to TRBJ1-5, with D perhaps TRBD1 (6 bases). Germline V gives CDR1 GTSNPN, CDR2 SVGIG (reference sequence). The CDR3 is made up of 13 amino acids. V lost 2 bases, J lost 6 bases, and 11 bases lay in between. CDR3 nucleotide sequence: TGTGCCTGGAGTTCGACAGGCAGTCAGCCCCAGCATTTT. Translating it yields CAWSSTGSQPQHF. The full variable domain, in which reference TRBV30 and TRBJ1-5 provide the parts outside the CDR3, is SQTIHQWPATLVQPVGSPLSLECTVEGTSNPNLYWYRQAAGRGLQLLFYSVGIGQISSEVPQNLSASRPQDRQFILSSKKLLLSDSGFYLCAWSSTGSQPQHFGDGTRLSIL.

This clone was counted a few times. The rearrangement joins TRBV2 to TRBJ1-5, with a possible D match to TRBD1 (5 bases). Germline V CDR1 and CDR2: SNHLY, FYNNEI. V was pared by 8 bases and J by 6 bases, with 17 bases between. CDR3 length: 14 residues. In DNA form, the CDR3 reads TGTGCCAGCGGGAGGAGTGGGGGGATTCAGCCCCAGCATTTT. It yields the protein CASGRSGGIQPQHF.

This clone appeared a few times. The chain combines TRBV6-1 with TRBJ1-5; a possible D gene is TRBD1 (5 bases). The CDR3 is 13 residues long. Germline V gene lookup returns CDR1 MNHNS and CDR2 SASEGT. Trimming left V 6 bases short and J 15 bases short, with 21 bases between. CDR3 region: CASSILAGDMRHF. The CDR3 nucleotides are TGTGCCAGCAGCATCCTCGCGGGGGATATGCGGCATTTT.

This clone was seen a handful of times. This chain uses TRBV9 with TRBJ1-1; D uncertain. Germline V gene sequence: CDR1 SGDLS, CDR2 YYNGEE. The CDR3 extends over 13 amino acids. With 3 bases removed from V and 0 bases from J, the gap between germline ends came to 6 bases. The CDR3 sequence: CASSADMNTEAFF. For the CDR3, the DNA is TGTGCCAGCAGCGCAGACATGAACACTGAAGCTTTCTTT.

This clone was counted a few times. V and J are TRBV27 and TRBJ2-7; TRBD2 matches at 10 bases. The CDR3 sequence is 16 residues long. Germline assignment: CDR1 MNHEY and CDR2 SMNVEV (reference sequence). Trimming cost V 0 bases and J 5 bases; bases outside gene matches: 7. Here the CDR3 reads CASSLSRGLAADEQYF. The CDR3 DNA sequence: TGTGCCAGCAGTTTATCGCGCGGACTAGCGGCGGACGAGCAGTACTTC.

The chain carries TRBV29-1 and TRBJ1-2; 7 bases fit TRBD1. CDR1 SQVTM and CDR2 ANQGSEA come from the germline V gene. The CDR3 totals 12 residues. The V and J ends lost 7 bases and 8 bases, in that order; junction bases with no gene match: 10. In DNA, the CDR3 is TGCAGCGGCGCAGGGGGGTCTGGAGGCTACACCTTC. Protein product: CSGAGGSGGYTF.

V usage is TRBV5-4 and J usage is TRBJ1-1; 8 bases are shared with TRBD1. CDR3 length: 12 residues. Trimming cost V 4 bases and J 8 bases; bases outside gene matches: 4. CDR1 SGHNT and CDR2 YYREEE come from the germline V gene (reference sequence). The CDR3 region is CASSVDRAEAFF. In DNA form, the CDR3 reads TGTGCCAGCAGCGTGGACAGGGCCGAAGCTTTCTTT.

This clone was seen only a few times. V is TRBV28 and J is TRBJ2-7; D gene ambiguous. Germline CDR1 and CDR2: MDHEN and SYDVKM. The CDR3 is made up of 13 amino acids. Trimming took off 4 bases at V and 4 bases at J, with 11 bases between the two ends. For the CDR3, the DNA is TGTGCCAGCAGTTGGCAGAACCTTTACGAGCAGTACTTC. This gives the protein CASSWQNLYEQYF.

This clone occurred a few times. J is TRBJ2-1 and V is TRBV7-9; 12 bases are shared with TRBD2. V was pared by 4 bases and J by 9 bases, with 10 bases of the junction left unmatched. The CDR3 sequence is 16 residues long. Germline CDR1 reads SEHNR; CDR2 reads FQNEAQ (reference sequence). The CDR3 DNA sequence: TGTGCCAGCAGCTCCGAGACTAGCGGGAGATTTGGTGAGCAGTTCTTC. It is translated as CASSSETSGRFGEQFF.

CDR3 sequence: CASSLGGQGDQETQYF. DNA for the CDR3: TGCGCCAGCAGCTTGGGGGGACAGGGAGACCAAGAGACCCAGTACTTC. The chain carries TRBV5-1 and TRBJ2-5; TRBD1 aligns across 9 bases. Germline V gives CDR1 SGHRS, CDR2 YFSETQ. The CDR3 has 16 amino acids. Germline trimming cut 0 bases from V and 0 bases from J; bases unmatched to any gene: 3.

The chain couples TRBV29-1 to TRBJ2-5; the D gene is possibly TRBD1 (5 bases). The J call may not be correct, given that the DNA end is closer to TRBJ2-7. Germline V gene sequence: CDR1 SQVTM, CDR2 ANQGSEA. The CDR3 covers 13 residues. CDR3: CSVDSGPPYEQYF. The CDR3 DNA sequence: TGCAGCGTTGATTCAGGGCCCCCCTACGAGCAGTACTTC.

This clone was detected a few times. This chain uses TRBV18 with TRBJ2-5; D may correspond to TRBD1 or TRBD2 (5 bases each). V was pared by 4 bases and J by 1 base, with 10 bases between. The germline V gene has CDR1 KGHSH and CDR2 LQKENI. This CDR3 has 14 residues. The CDR3 loop reads CASSRWDLQETQYF. CDR3 sequence (DNA): TGTGCCAGCTCACGGTGGGACCTCCAAGAGACCCAGTACTTC.

V and J are TRBV6-5 and TRBJ1-6, with a possible D match to TRBD1 (5 bases). Trimming shortened V by 2 bases and J by 14 bases, and 22 bases separated the two germline ends. The CDR3 has 16 amino acids. Germline CDR1 MNHEY, CDR2 SVGAGI. As DNA, the CDR3 is TGTGCCAGCAGTTACGTCTGGGGGGGGTCTGGATGGGCCCTCCACTTT. This gives the protein CASSYVWGGSGWALHF.

The genes are TRBV19 and TRBJ1-2; 9 bases map to TRBD1. The V and J ends lost 9 bases and 3 bases, in that order; junction bases with no gene match: 2. The CDR3 has 12 amino acids. Germline-derived CDR1 and CDR2 are LNHDA and SQIVND (reference sequence). CDR3 loop: CASRTGDYGYTF. CDR3 coding DNA: TGTGCCAGCCGGACAGGGGACTATGGCTACACCTTC.

The chain couples TRBV7-2 to TRBJ2-1; D may correspond to TRBD1 or TRBD2 (6 bases each). Between the trimmed V and J ends, which lost 2 bases and 0 bases, there was a span of 11 bases. The CDR3 is made up of 16 amino acids. Germline assignment: CDR1 SGHTA and CDR2 FQGNSA. The chain's CDR3 is CASSLRGEASYNEQFF. CDR3 nucleotide sequence: TGTGCCAGCAGCTTAAGGGGGGAAGCCTCCTACAATGAGCAGTTCTTC.

This clone appeared a few times. J is TRBJ1-1 and V is TRBV11-3; no clear D gene. Trimming removed 6 bases at V and 1 base at J, with 12 bases between. Germline-derived CDR1 and CDR2 are SGHNT and YENEEA. This CDR3 has 14 amino acids. CDR3: CASSDGIRNTEAFF. In nucleotides, the CDR3 is TGTGCCAGCAGTGATGGAATCAGGAACACTGAAGCTTTCTTT.

CDR3 amino acids: CASSLETETNYGYTF. The CDR3 region has the DNA TGTGCCAGCAGTCTGGAGACAGAGACTAACTATGGCTACACCTTC. V usage is TRBV6-5 and J usage is TRBJ1-2; D is possibly TRBD1 (5 bases). Trimming left V 5 bases short and J 0 bases short, with 13 bases between. CDR1 is MNHEY and CDR2 is SVGAGI in the germline V gene. The CDR3 extends over 15 amino acids.

The CDR3 nucleotides read TGTGCCAGCAGCAGACCTGCAGGGACTAGCGGCTACAATGAGCAGTTCTTC. Translating it yields CASSRPAGTSGYNEQFF. The chain joins TRBV7-2 to TRBJ2-1; 11 bases fit TRBD2. The germline CDR1 and CDR2 sequences are SGHTA and FQGNSA. The CDR3 has 17 amino acids. Germline trimming cut 5 bases from V and 3 bases from J; bases unmatched to any gene: 9. The full variable domain, rest sourced from reference TRBV7-2 and TRBJ2-1, is GAGVSQSPSNKVTEKGKDVELRCDPISGHTALYWYRQSLGQGLEFLIYFQGNSAPDKSGLPSDRFSAERTGGSVSTLTIQRTQQEDSAVYLCASSRPAGTSGYNEQFFGPGTRLTVL.

This clone occurred a few times. The CDR3 loop is CAWDRESYGYTF. The CDR3 DNA follows: TGTGCATGGGACAGGGAAAGCTATGGCTACACCTTC. This chain uses TRBV30 with TRBJ1-2; 9 nucleotides agree with TRBD1. Germline V gives CDR1 GTSNPN, CDR2 SVGIG (reference sequence). The CDR3 is made up of 12 amino acids.

This clone was found a few times. The sample has other DNA sequences that encode this CDR3 too. The chain combines TRBV29-1 with TRBJ2-2; 10 bases are a match to TRBD1. CDR1 is SQVTM, CDR2 ANQGSEA, per germline. CDR3 length: 12 amino acids. Trimming cost V 6 bases and J 6 bases; bases outside gene matches: 1. In DNA form, the CDR3 reads TGCAGCGTCGGACAGGGGGCCGGGGAGCTGTTTTTT. Its protein is CSVGQGAGELFF.